Listed here is a single T cell receptor beta chain. Its antigen specificity is not known. No base-level quality is on record; no much larger clone is a single base apart. TCR CDR3 regions were amplified from genomic DNA by multiplex PCR using the deep immunoSEQ assay. Extracted genomic DNA from each cell subset was spread evenly across all wells of several immunoSEQ 96-well plates, with each plate serving as a replicate. Each replicate PCR for unsorted PBMC received approximately 300 ng genomic DNA, equal to approximately 30,000 T cell genomes. Genomic DNA from unsorted PBMC was sequenced over ten immunoSEQ deep assay plates. Purified libraries were measured with a Qubit 3.0 fluorometer, size-checked on a Bioanalyzer 2100, and measured again with the KAPA Library Quantification kit. A separate single-read 150-cycle Illumina NextSeq 550 flow cell was used to sequence each immunoSEQ 96-well plate. The original pipeline was this. Because only junctional sequences without quality scores were contained in the immunoSEQ output, filtering matching that applied to full-length reads could not be performed. To assign V/J genes and CDR3, sequences were annotated using PyIR, a Python wrapper for IgBLAST v1.9, with IMGT germline references. Reads were filtered out if the reads had weak V/J assignments (E-value above 1e-6), no CDR3, stop codons, out-of-frame junctions, or ambiguous translated residues. V3J clonotypes were defined as sequences sharing the same inferred V gene, J gene, and CDR3 amino acid sequence. Percentage overlap between repertoires was calculated by dividing the number of shared unique clonotypes by the size of the smaller repertoire. Three approaches were used to assess repertoire richness: RTK rarefaction, the Chao1 estimator, and Recon v2.1 estimates of unobserved clonotypes. TCRdb took over this immuneACCESS table, retaining in-frame rearrangements with V and J assigned. Such tables are incomplete; in checked studies, under half of the missing clones stem from an unresolved V gene, and the remainder is unexplained. The V and J calls and the clone size are those of that table, but D and trimming were determined from the DNA. Counted in this sample were some 470,000 clones; 75% to 85% of them appeared once. 10% to 15% of the sample lies in the top ten.

Healthy HIV-negative adults with no recently reported acute infections or vaccinations were included as donors. All donors were Caucasian adults living in Nashville, Tennessee, USA. For unsorted samples, 90 million or so PBMCs were counted, and genomic DNA was extracted using the QIAamp DNA Blood Mini kit. Blood was collected by leukapheresis, and PBMCs were isolated by Ficoll-Histopaque density gradient centrifugation and then cryopreserved in liquid nitrogen vapor phase. This sample is part of a study of shared clonotypes between healthy human individuals (dated by TCRdb to 2018 to 2020). About the study as a whole: The cohort comprised a couple of women and a few men aged 18 to 49 years. Blood TCR repertoires of four to six healthy adults were deeply sequenced to estimate repertoire size and the extent of clonotype sharing between individuals. Between about 0.94 and 8.9 billion PBMCs per donor were obtained by leukapheresis. Different laboratories and diverse techniques were used to prepare libraries and sequence TCR repertoires, to increase sequencing depth and limit assay-specific biases. Broad study findings and their caveats: Only blood was sampled, and tissue TCR repertoires likely differ from those in blood. Pairwise subsampling led to the expectation that sequencing depth would affect the degree of clonotype sharing among donors. Because the study included only a small number of donors, the genetic and exposure-history diversity represented was limited.

From a lookup of the germline V gene, CDR1 and CDR2 are SGHDT and YYEEEE. Measured from the cysteine to the phenylalanine, the CDR3 is 12 residues long. Only CDR3 DNA is held: 36 bases, read in frame from base 1. V has 4 bases trimmed and J has 10 bases trimmed; junction bases matching no gene number 0. The sequence joins TRBV5-6 to TRBJ2-2; TRBD1 lines up with 11 middle nucleotides. The specimen was PBMCs. The clonotype originates from a woman aged 40 to 50 in good health. Some clones in this sample may be carry-over from other donors' samples. In nucleotides, the sequence is TGTGCCAGCAGCGGACAGGGGGCGGAGCTGTTTTTT. The translation is CASSGQGAELFF.